This T cell receptor (beta chain) was recorded in a study of cytotoxic CD8 clonotypes in ibrutinib-treated CLL. Regarding the study as a whole: Public clonotypes proved infrequent, and on treatment they shrank or remained steady.

Comments on this clone: Its specificity is unknown.

Generated by immunoSEQ multiplex PCR, the TCRdb table keeps only in-frame clones and is missing some. The sample records approximately 30,000 clones, 45% to 60% being singletons. The sequencing used PBMCs, collected before ibrutinib treatment. The sequence was collected from a human donor with chronic lymphocytic leukemia.

The CDR3 loop reads CASRPSFTKSYEQYF. The CDR3 nucleotides are TGTGCCAGCAGACCAAGCTTCACTAAGAGTTACGAGCAGTACTTC. The chain has TRBV2 and TRBJ2-7; D gene unclear. The germline CDR1 and CDR2 sequences are SNHLY and FYNNEI. Trimming took 6 bases from V and 4 from J, leaving 19 bases between them. CDR3 length: 15 residues.